Listed here are 16 T cell receptor beta chains from one sample, sequenced in a study of cytomegalovirus exposure and HLA in healthy donors. PCR used 60 Vbeta primers and 13 Jbeta primers. Only in-frame clones appear in the TCRdb table, and some are missing; sequencing was by immunoSEQ multiplex PCR. This table has around 170,000 clones, around 80% appearing once. Sequencing used PBMCs. Receptors originate from a man between 18 and 29 years old in good health and CMV-seronegative.

This chain connects TRBV6-6 to TRBJ1-5; TRBD1 matches at 7 bases. Losses at the gene ends were 2 bases for V and 4 bases for J; bases not matched to a gene: 5. The CDR3 contains 15 residues. Germline values: CDR1 MNHNY, CDR2 SVGAGI (reference sequence). The CDR3 protein is CASSYDGTANQPQHF. Written as DNA, the CDR3 is TGTGCCAGCAGTTACGACGGGACAGCGAATCAGCCCCAGCATTTT.

This rearrangement joins TRBV28 to TRBJ2-7, with D perhaps matching TRBD2 (5 bases). Germline-derived CDR1 and CDR2 are MDHEN and SYDVKM. Trimming left V 3 bases short and J 2 bases short, with 17 bases between. The CDR3 length is 16 residues. Here the CDR3 DNA reads TGTGCCAGCAGTTTCCCCCCCCCTGTCGGGGCCTACGAGCAGTACTTC. The encoded protein is CASSFPPPVGAYEQYF.

This chain connects TRBV19 to TRBJ2-7; tentative D call: TRBD1 (6 bases). V shed 4 bases and J shed 6 bases, with 13 bases lying between them. Germline CDR1 is LNHDA and CDR2 is SQIVND (reference sequence). The CDR3 is 13 residues long. The CDR3 protein is CASSRTQGFEQYF. DNA for the CDR3: TGTGCCAGTAGTAGGACACAGGGATTCGAGCAGTACTTC.

The chain is built from TRBV7-9 and TRBJ2-3, with a possible D match to TRBD1 (6 bases). The V end was cut by 5 bases, the J end by 0 bases, with 12 bases between. Germline CDR1 is SEHNR and CDR2 is FQNEAQ (reference sequence). The length of the CDR3 is 15 residues. CDR3 DNA: TGTGCCAGCAGCAGTGGACAGACTAGCACAGATACGCAGTATTTT. It codes for CASSSGQTSTDTQYF.

The chain joins TRBV21-1 to TRBJ2-3; whether TRBD2, the table's D call, matches the DNA was not checked. TRBV21-1 is a listed pseudogene. The CDR3 length is 14 residues. This chain's CDR3 is CASSSREWPDTQYF. The CDR3 DNA is TGTGCCAGCAGTTCTCGGGAGTGGCCAGATACGCAGTATTTT.

V and J are TRBV11-2 and TRBJ2-5; 9 nucleotides match TRBD2. The CDR3 totals 17 residues. The J segment lost 9 bases and the V segment lost 6 bases, leaving 20 bases of the junction unmatched. The V gene's germline CDR1 is SGHAT and CDR2 FQNNGV. Here the CDR3 reads CASRKQLLAGPHEPQYF. CDR3 bases: TGTGCCAGCAGGAAACAGCTTCTAGCGGGGCCACACGAACCCCAGTACTTC.

The chain employs TRBV5-1 and TRBJ2-1; weak D call: TRBD2 (6 bases). The CDR3 spans 14 residues. The germline V and J ends were trimmed by 4 bases and 0 bases, with 8 bases remaining between them. Germline assignment: CDR1 SGHRS and CDR2 YFSETQ. Here the CDR3 reads CASSPGVSYNEQFF. CDR3 nucleotides: TGCGCCAGCAGCCCGGGGGTCTCCTACAATGAGCAGTTCTTC.

The gene calls are TRBV11-2 and TRBJ2-3, with TRBD1 as a possible D gene (5 bases). This CDR3 has 17 amino acids. CDR1 SGHAT and CDR2 FQNNGV come from the germline V gene. V lost 6 bases to trimming and J lost 4 bases, with 23 bases between them. The DNA of the CDR3 is TGTGCCAGCAGTCGAGAGGTGGGGCGCGGTAAGGCAGATACGCAGTATTTT. Residues: CASSREVGRGKADTQYF.

The CDR3 DNA reads TGTGCCAGCAGTACGGTTAGTTATGCTGAAGCTTTCTTT. Protein: CASSTVSYAEAFF. The rearrangement uses TRBV28 and TRBJ1-1; D gene ambiguous. V lost 5 bases and J 6 bases, leaving 13 bases between the germline ends. The CDR3 has 13 residues. The V gene's germline CDR1 is MDHEN and CDR2 SYDVKM.

This clone came up a few times. The J gene is TRBJ2-5, the V gene TRBV7-2; D is ambiguous. The CDR3 is made up of 14 amino acids. CDR1 and CDR2 from the germline V gene are SGHTA and FQGNSA. V gave up 2 bases and J gave up 5 bases, with 12 bases separating them. Here the CDR3 reads CASSLMLVGETQYF. In DNA, the CDR3 is TGTGCCAGCAGCTTAATGCTAGTTGGCGAGACCCAGTACTTC.

The J gene is TRBJ2-7, the V gene TRBV5-1; 8 nucleotides agree with TRBD1. This CDR3 region has 15 residues. V shed 4 bases and J 0 bases; nucleotides not matched to a gene: 6. Germline assignment: CDR1 SGHRS and CDR2 YFSETQ. CDR3 nucleotide sequence: TGCGCCAGCAGCCACCAGGGGGCGATCTCCTACGAGCAGTACTTC. Protein sequence: CASSHQGAISYEQYF.

In this sample, this clone turned up a few times. Sequence at one end of the junction differs from germline and may be a read error. The chain combines TRBV7-9 with TRBJ1-1; D gene unclear. CDR3 size: 16 residues. The germline CDR1 and CDR2 sequences are SEHNR and FQNEAQ (reference sequence). The CDR3, as DNA: TGTTCCAGCAGCCCCGTTGGGAGGTCGGCGAACACTGAAGCTTTCTTT. The encoded protein is CSSSPVGRSANTEAFF. Full variable domain (rest looked up from reference TRBV7-9 and TRBJ1-1): DTGVSQNPRHKITKRGQNVTFRCDPISEHNRLYWYRQTLGQGPEFLTYFQNEAQLEKSRLLSDRFSAERPKGSFSTLEIQRTEQGDSAMYLCSSSPVGRSANTEAFFGQGTRLTVV.

This chain links TRBV7-9 with TRBJ2-1; TRBD2 agrees at 14 bases. V gave up 5 bases and J gave up 10 bases; unmatched junction bases: 7. CDR1 SEHNR and CDR2 FQNEAQ come from the germline V gene (reference sequence). This CDR3 has 15 amino acids. The CDR3 reads CASSPPGLAGEEQFF. The CDR3 DNA sequence: TGTGCCAGCAGCCCCCCGGGACTAGCGGGAGAAGAGCAGTTCTTC.

The rearrangement uses TRBV11-3 and TRBJ2-7; TRBD2 is a possible D gene (6 bases). This CDR3 comprises 13 residues. V lost 5 bases and J 7 bases, leaving 15 bases between the germline ends. Germline values: CDR1 SGHNT, CDR2 YENEEA. Here the CDR3 reads CASSPRGLGEQYF. The CDR3 nucleotides are TGTGCCAGCAGCCCCCGGGGGTTGGGGGAGCAGTACTTC. The full variable domain, its missing parts supplied by reference TRBV11-3 and TRBJ2-7, is EAGVVQSPRYKIIEKKQPVAFWCNPISGHNTLYWYLQNLGQGPELLIRYENEEAVDDSQLPKDRFSAERLKGVDSTLKIQPAELGDSAVYLCASSPRGLGEQYFGPGTRLTVT.

The DNA for the CDR3 is TGTGCCAGCAGCCAAGTAGGGACAGGGCTACCCGAGCAGTACTTC. This encodes CASSQVGTGLPEQYF. The J gene is TRBJ2-7, the V gene TRBV4-2; 9 bases are a match to TRBD1. The V gene end was trimmed by 1 base and the J gene end by 6 bases; junction bases not matched to a gene: 7. CDR3 length equals 15 residues. CDR1 is LGHNA and CDR2 is YNFKEQ in the germline V gene.

V and J are TRBV7-2 and TRBJ2-5; 11 nucleotides align to TRBD2. The J call may be in error: the DNA end matches TRBJ2-7 better. The germline V gene has CDR1 SGHTA and CDR2 FQGNSA. The CDR3 extends over 16 amino acids. CDR3 nucleotide sequence: TGTGCCAGCAGCGCTCTCGGGTCTAGCGGGAGGTACGAGCAGTACTTC. Its translation: CASSALGSSGRYEQYF.